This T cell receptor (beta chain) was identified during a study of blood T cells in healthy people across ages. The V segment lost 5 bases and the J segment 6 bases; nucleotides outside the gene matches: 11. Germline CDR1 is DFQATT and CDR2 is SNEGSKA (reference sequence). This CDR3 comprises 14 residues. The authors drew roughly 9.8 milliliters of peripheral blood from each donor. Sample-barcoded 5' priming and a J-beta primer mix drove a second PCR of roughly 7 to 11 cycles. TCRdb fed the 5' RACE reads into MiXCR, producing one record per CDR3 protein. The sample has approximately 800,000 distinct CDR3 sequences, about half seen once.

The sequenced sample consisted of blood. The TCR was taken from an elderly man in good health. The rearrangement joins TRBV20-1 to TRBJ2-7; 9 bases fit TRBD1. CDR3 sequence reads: CSADSGTGPPEQYF. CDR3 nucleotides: TGCAGTGCTGACTCCGGGACAGGGCCCCCCGAGCAGTACTTC.